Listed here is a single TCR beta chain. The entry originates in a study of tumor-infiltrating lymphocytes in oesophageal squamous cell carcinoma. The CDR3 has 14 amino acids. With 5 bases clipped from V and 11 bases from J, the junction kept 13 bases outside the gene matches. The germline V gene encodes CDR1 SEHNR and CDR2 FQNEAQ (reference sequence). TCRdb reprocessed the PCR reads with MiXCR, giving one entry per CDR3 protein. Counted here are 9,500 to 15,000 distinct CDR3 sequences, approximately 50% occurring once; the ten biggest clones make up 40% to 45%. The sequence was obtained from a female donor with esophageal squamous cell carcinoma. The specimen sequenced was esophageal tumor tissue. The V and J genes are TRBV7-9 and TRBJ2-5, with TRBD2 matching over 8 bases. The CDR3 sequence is CASSRGTSPYEQYF. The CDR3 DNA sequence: TGTGCCAGCAGCAGGGGGACTAGTCCCTATGAGCAGTACTTC.